These T cell receptor beta chains were read from a single sample in a study of blood T cell repertoires in COVID-19. This table comes from immunoSEQ multiplex PCR, and its TCRdb copy is limited to in-frame clones, with some not included. The table shows 200,000 to 250,000 clones, with around 86% occurring only once. Sequenced sample: peripheral blood. The receptor source for this set is a woman aged 80 or over with COVID-19, enrolled during active disease. CDR3s include the opening cysteine and the closing phenylalanine or tryptophan. The D gene is left open where the match is weak. Some rows mark clone size as missing; the rest say once, few, many or name a class of expanded clone.

V gene	J gene	clone size	D gene	CDR3 protein	CDR3 DNA
TRBV18	TRBJ2-7	few	NA	CASSPQGSGEQYF	TGTGCCAGCTCACCGCAGGGTTCGGGCGAGCAGTACTTC
TRBV4-2	TRBJ2-7	few	TRBD1	CASSQVMGQPYEQYF	TGTGCCAGCAGCCAAGTGATGGGACAGCCCTACGAGCAGTACTTC
TRBV5-4	TRBJ2-1	NA	NA	CASSLAGVQYNEQFF	TGTGCCAGCAGCTTGGCAGGTGTCCAGTACAATGAGCAGTTCTTC
TRBV7-9	TRBJ1-1	NA	NA	CASSLPPGDTEAFF	TGTGCCAGCAGCTTACCCCCGGGGGACACTGAAGCTTTCTTT
TRBV3-1/TRBV3-2	TRBJ1-5	NA	TRBD1	CASSLTGVNQPQHF	TGTGCCAGCAGCCTGACAGGGGTTAATCAGCCCCAGCATTTT
TRBV14	TRBJ1-3	NA	NA	CASSQRDTIYF	TGTGCCAGCAGCCAGAGGGACACCATATATTTT
TRBV27	TRBJ1-1	NA	NA	CASSLAAWNTEAFF	TGTGCCAGCAGTTTAGCGGCGTGGAACACTGAAGCTTTCTTT
TRBV15	TRBJ2-5	NA	NA	CATSVRRQETQYF	TGTGCCACCAGCGTCAGGCGCCAAGAGACCCAGTACTTC
TRBV7-2	TRBJ2-1	NA	TRBD2	CASSSGNVVGLAVNNEQFF	TGTGCCAGCAGCTCAGGGAATGTCGTTGGACTAGCGGTTAACAATGAGCAGTTCTTC
TRBV28	TRBJ1-5	NA	TRBD1	CASRTGTVSNQPQHF	TGTGCCAGCCGAACTGGGACAGTTAGCAATCAGCCCCAGCATTTT
TRBV23-1	TRBJ1-1	NA	NA	CASSQAGQTEAFF	TGCGCCAGCAGTCAAGCCGGACAGACTGAAGCTTTCTTT
TRBV29-1	TRBJ2-1	once	TRBD2	CSVGAGGQGNEQFF	TGCAGCGTTGGAGCGGGGGGGCAGGGCAATGAGCAGTTCTTC
TRBV29-1	TRBJ1-5	NA	NA	CSVVKGQRNQPQHF	TGCAGCGTTGTTAAGGGGCAGCGAAATCAGCCCCAGCATTTT
TRBV10-3	TRBJ1-6	once	TRBD1	CAISGTGLASPLHF	TGTGCCATATCCGGGACAGGGCTCGCTTCACCCCTCCACTTT
TRBV7-9	TRBJ1-1	NA	NA	CASSLTGTNTEAFF	TGTGCCAGCAGCTTGACCGGGACAAACACTGAAGCTTTCTTT
TRBV11-2	TRBJ2-4	NA	TRBD1	CASSPDRGVDIQYF	TGTGCCAGCAGCCCCGACAGGGGGGTTGACATTCAGTACTTC
TRBV28	TRBJ1-1	NA	NA	CASSLSRTGTEAFF	TGTGCCAGCAGTTTAAGTCGCACGGGGACTGAAGCTTTCTTT
TRBV5-1	TRBJ2-3	NA	TRBD2	CASSLDSGGRGDTQYF	TGCGCCAGCAGCTTGGATAGCGGGGGGAGGGGAGATACGCAGTATTTT
TRBV3-1/TRBV3-2	TRBJ2-3	NA	TRBD2	CASSQDLSSGRRTDTQYF	TGTGCCAGCAGCCAAGATCTATCTAGCGGGCGACGCACAGATACGCAGTATTTT
TRBV2	TRBJ1-2	NA	NA	CASSDGGGDNYGYTF	TGTGCCAGCAGTGATGGGGGCGGTGATAACTATGGCTACACCTTC
TRBV10-3	TRBJ2-3	once	NA	CATSPGGYTDTQYF	TGTGCCACCTCGCCCGGGGGTTACACAGATACGCAGTATTTT
TRBV24-1	TRBJ2-3	NA	TRBD1	CATSDVGGEADTQYF	TGTGCCACCAGTGACGTAGGGGGCGAGGCAGATACGCAGTATTTT
TRBV6-5	TRBJ1-4	NA	TRBD1	CASSYSTGDDEKLFF	TGTGCCAGCAGTTACTCGACAGGGGATGATGAAAAACTGTTTTTT
TRBV29-1	TRBJ2-5	NA	NA	CSVGFSGQETQYF	TGCAGCGTTGGATTTTCGGGGCAAGAGACCCAGTACTTC
TRBV5-1	TRBJ1-1	few	NA	CASSLEQGRAFF	TGCGCCAGCAGCTTGGAGCAGGGTAGGGCTTTCTTT
TRBV10-3	TRBJ1-2	NA	TRBD1	CATQTGGGYGYTF	TGTGCCACCCAGACAGGGGGAGGGTATGGCTACACCTTC
TRBV9	TRBJ1-5	NA	TRBD1	CASRNRGLGGQPQHF	TGTGCCAGCAGAAACAGGGGATTAGGGGGTCAGCCCCAGCATTTT
TRBV6-1	TRBJ2-1	NA	TRBD1	CASSEGQVTYNEQFF	TGTGCCAGCAGTGAGGGACAGGTAACCTACAATGAGCAGTTCTTC
TRBV9	TRBJ2-5	NA	TRBD1	CASRIGGAGETQYF	TGTGCCAGCAGGATAGGGGGCGCGGGAGAGACCCAGTACTTC
TRBV4-2	TRBJ2-3	NA	NA	CASSQDAEHTQYF	TGTGCCAGCAGCCAAGACGCGGAGCATACGCAGTATTTT
TRBV11-2	TRBJ2-2	NA	NA	CASSPTRTGELFF	TGTGCCAGCAGCCCTACCCGAACCGGGGAGCTGTTTTTT
TRBV10-3	TRBJ2-7	NA	NA	CAIKRDYEQYF	TGTGCCATCAAGAGGGACTACGAGCAGTACTTC